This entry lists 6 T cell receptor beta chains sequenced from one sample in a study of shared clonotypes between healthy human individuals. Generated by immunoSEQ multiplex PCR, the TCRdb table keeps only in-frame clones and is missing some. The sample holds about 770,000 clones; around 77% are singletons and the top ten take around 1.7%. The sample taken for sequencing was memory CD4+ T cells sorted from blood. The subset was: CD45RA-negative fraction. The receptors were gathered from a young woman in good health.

Here the CDR3 DNA reads TGTGCCAGCTCACCCGGGGTTGCGACCTACGAGCAGTACTTC. It specifies CASSPGVATYEQYF. This chain links TRBV18 with TRBJ2-7; tentatively, D is TRBD2 (5 bases). The CDR3 has 14 amino acids. Germline loops: CDR1 KGHSH, CDR2 LQKENI. The V gene lost 3 bases and the J gene lost 2 bases, with 11 bases spanning the gap.

CDR3 amino acids: CASSSRDRGGYTF. The CDR3 DNA follows: TGTGCCAGCAGCTCTCGGGACAGGGGTGGCTACACCTTC. The rearrangement joins TRBV7-9 to TRBJ1-2, with 10 bases fitting TRBD1. The germline V gene has CDR1 SEHNR and CDR2 FQNEAQ (reference sequence). Trimming at V came to 4 bases and at J to 7 bases, leaving 3 bases not matched to a gene. There are 13 residues in the CDR3.

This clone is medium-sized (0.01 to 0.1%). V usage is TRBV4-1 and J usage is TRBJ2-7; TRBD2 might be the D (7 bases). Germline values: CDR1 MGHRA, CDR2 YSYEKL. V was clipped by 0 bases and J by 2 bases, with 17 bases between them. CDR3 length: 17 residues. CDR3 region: CASSQELGTGGPYEQYF. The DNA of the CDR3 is TGCGCCAGCAGCCAAGAATTAGGTACCGGGGGGCCCTACGAGCAGTACTTC.

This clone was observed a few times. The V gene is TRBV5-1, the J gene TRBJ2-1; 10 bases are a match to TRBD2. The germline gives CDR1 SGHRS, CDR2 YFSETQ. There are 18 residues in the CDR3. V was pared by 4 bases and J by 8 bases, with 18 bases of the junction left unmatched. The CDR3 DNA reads TGCGCCAGCAGCGGGACACTGATAGCGGGAGGATCCCCGCATGAGCAGTTCTTC. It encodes CASSGTLIAGGSPHEQFF.

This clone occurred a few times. The CDR3 sequence: CASSLVASGRGDEQFF. The DNA of the CDR3 is TGCGCCAGCAGCTTGGTCGCTAGCGGGAGGGGAGATGAGCAGTTCTTC. This chain connects TRBV5-1 to TRBJ2-1; 12 bases fit TRBD2. The CDR3 covers 16 residues. Looked up from germline, CDR1 is SGHRS and CDR2 is YFSETQ. V shed 0 bases, J shed 8 bases, and the junction held 6 bases outside the gene matches.

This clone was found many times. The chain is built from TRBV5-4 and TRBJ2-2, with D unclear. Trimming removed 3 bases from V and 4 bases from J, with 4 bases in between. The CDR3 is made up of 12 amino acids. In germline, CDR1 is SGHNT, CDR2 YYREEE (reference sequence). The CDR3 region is CASSSTTGELFF. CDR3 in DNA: TGTGCCAGCAGCTCGACCACCGGGGAGCTGTTTTTT.